This T cell receptor beta chain was sequenced for a study of cytomegalovirus exposure and HLA in healthy donors. Overall study results and limits: Accounts indicate the classifier identified cytomegalovirus status with strong specificity and sensitivity. Rare TCR sequences dominated, though some public TCRs recurred in many donors.

The protocol was immunoSEQ multiplex PCR, while the TCRdb copy is restricted to in-frame clones and leaves out a portion. Of about 360,000 clones listed, about nine tenths are singletons. This clone was seen a single time. Its antigen is as yet unknown. Deletions cut 0 bases from V and 4 bases from J, with 12 bases between. Germline V gives CDR1 SGHDT, CDR2 YYEEEE. This CDR3 is 15 amino acids long. The specimen sequenced was PBMCs. The clonotype originates from a woman under 30 in good health and CMV-seronegative. The rearrangement links TRBV5-6 to TRBJ2-3; D is uncertain. DNA for the CDR3: TGTGCCAGCAGCTTGGGCGGAAAACTGGCAGATACGCAGTATTTT. It translates to CASSLGGKLADTQYF.